This T cell receptor beta chain is drawn from a study of T cell responses to AZD1222 COVID-19 vaccine (TCRdb year 2021). About the full investigation: AZD1222 recipients given second doses at about 4 weeks or at about 12 weeks were pooled, since spike-specific TCR depth and breadth were not found to differ between the two schedules. Trial participants were enrolled into age subgroups of 18-55, 56-69 and 70-plus years, which contained roughly 150, 30 and 60 TCR-sequenced participants, respectively. TCR sequencing was performed for 230 to 250 trial participants, of whom about 200 were given two doses of AZD1222 and around 25 were given two doses of MenACWY control vaccine. Overall study outcomes, separate from this receptor: Most participants were white British and females outnumbered males, and the authors suggested that clonal diversity may have been underestimated. In the small 56-69-year group, the increase in depth fell short of significance, most likely because of low power. The whole spike protein was spanned by vaccine-associated CD4 TCRs, and dominant responses were seen in regions 160-218 and 743-854. Because no day 14 peak-response samples were available, repertoires were characterized only after the peak T cell response. After two AZD1222 doses, both the breadth and the depth of spike-specific TCRs were significantly higher than at day 0 and than in MenACWY recipients. Epitopes outside the regions mutated in the B.1.351 and B.1.1.7 variants were reportedly recognized by nearly half of the unique spike-specific TCRs. Conclusions about previously exposed vaccinees were limited because only six or seven AZD1222 recipients were SARS-CoV-2 seropositive at baseline.

Of note for this clone: Its cognate antigen has yet to be identified. No per-base quality is available; no much larger clone lies one base away.

The CDR3 regions of human TCRbeta chains were analyzed by immunosequencing. In the paper's pipeline: TCRs in the repertoires were matched against a reference library of SARS-CoV-2-specific TCRs that had been generated with the MIRA antigen-specificity platform. Breadth meant the fraction of unique TCRs that were SARS-CoV-2-associated, whereas depth meant the fraction of total T cells that were SARS-CoV-2-associated. Using the MIRA data, every spike-specific TCR was mapped to the spike region that the TCR reacted to and assigned to either a CD4 or a CD8 class. Log10-transformed breadth and depth values were compared by one-way ANOVA with Sidak's multiple comparisons tests. TCRdb took this table from immuneACCESS and kept in-frame rearrangements with V and J called. Such tables lack part of the clones; where checked against another copy, unresolved V genes explain under half of the gap, and the rest is unexplained. V and J calls and clone size come straight from that table; D and trimming were deduced from the DNA. The sample records 80,000 to 130,000 clones, approximately 87% of which are singletons. The ten largest clones capture 2.5% to 4% of the sample.

Reading the label with the study, this specimen's time point is: baseline before first vaccination. Samples from vaccinated people were obtained from the UK trials COV001 and COV002, which included a single-blind randomized controlled phase 2/3 trial of AZD1222 (ChAdOx1 nCoV-19) in healthy adults. Trial participant PBMC samples were collected at day 0 and day 28 after the second dose for TCRbeta chain sequencing. The germline V gene encodes CDR1 SNHLY and CDR2 FYNNEI. At the junction V is shortened by 2 bases and J by 5 bases, with 6 bases in between. Inclusive of the bounding cysteine and phenylalanine, the CDR3 is 13 residues long. Only the CDR3 region is kept as DNA, spanning 39 bases read in frame from base 1.

This specimen was peripheral blood, taken on day 0 of AZD1222 vaccination. The chain links TRBV2 with TRBJ1-4, with the D gene uncertain. This TCR derives from an adult in good health. The nucleotide sequence reads TGTGCCAGCAGTGAACAGGTGAATGAAAAACTGTTTTTT. This gives the protein CASSEQVNEKLFF.